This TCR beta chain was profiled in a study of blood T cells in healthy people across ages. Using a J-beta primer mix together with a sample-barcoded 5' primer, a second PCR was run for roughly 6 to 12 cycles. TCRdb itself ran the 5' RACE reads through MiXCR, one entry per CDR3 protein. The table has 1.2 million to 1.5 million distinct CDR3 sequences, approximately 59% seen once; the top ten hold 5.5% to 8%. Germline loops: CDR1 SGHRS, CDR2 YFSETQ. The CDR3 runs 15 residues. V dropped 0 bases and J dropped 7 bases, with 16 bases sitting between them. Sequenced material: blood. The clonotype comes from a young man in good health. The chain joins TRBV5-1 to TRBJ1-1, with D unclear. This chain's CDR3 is CASSLGAAGSVEAFF. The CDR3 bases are TGCGCCAGCAGCTTGGGGGCGGCGGGGTCGGTTGAAGCTTTCTTT.